This TCR beta chain was captured by sequencing in a study of CD8+ T cells in alopecia areata. This CDR3 contains 16 residues. Germline CDR1 and CDR2: SQVTM and ANQGSEA. Trimming removed 5 bases from V and 2 bases from J, with 20 bases in between. About this clone: Its antigen is as yet unknown.

Stated treatment: oral pan-JAK inhibitor, 5-10 mg twice daily. RNA, once extracted, was reverse transcribed into cDNA for use as the sequencing template. Libraries were prepared by immunoSEQ multiplex PCR; TCRdb keeps only in-frame clonotypes and omits some of them. The table has about 90,000 clones, 44% seen once. Study observations and caveats: Across lesional scalp, and particularly alopecia totalis/universalis, clonality surpassed that of normal scalp. Although TCR sharing was seen in mice, sharing across patients was less clear, possibly for HLA-related reasons. There were also resident alphabeta T cells of normal skin sequenced in scalp samples.

The J gene is TRBJ2-3, the V gene TRBV29-1; a weak D match, TRBD2 (6 bases). This material consisted of CD8+ T cells sorted from blood, taken at week 24, from a patient treated with tofacitinib. This clonotype was sampled from a human donor with alopecia areata. CDR3 in amino acids: CSVPVSLASHTDTQYF. The CDR3 DNA sequence: TGCAGCGTTCCCGTCTCACTAGCATCCCACACAGATACGCAGTATTTT.